Listed here are 16 T cell receptor beta chains from one sample, sequenced in a study of blood T cells in healthy people across ages. PCR was performed a second time for about 6 to 11 cycles using a sample-barcoded 5' primer and a J-beta primer mix. MiXCR, applied by TCRdb to the 5' RACE reads, yields one record per CDR3 protein. The sample lists some 1.4 million distinct CDR3 sequences, roughly 40% occurring once. Material: blood. All receptors come from a woman aged 18-29 years in good health.

This chain's CDR3 is CASSLDGGAFSEQFF. The DNA for the CDR3 is TGTGCCAGCAGCTTGGACGGGGGGGCCTTTAGTGAGCAGTTCTTC. The V gene is TRBV7-9, the J gene TRBJ2-1; 8 nucleotides align to TRBD2. Germline assignment: CDR1 SEHNR and CDR2 FQNEAQ (reference sequence). V was pared by 3 bases and J by 9 bases, with 10 bases of the junction left unmatched. The CDR3 runs to 15 residues.

This clonotype was detected a few times. The chain carries TRBV6-5 and TRBJ1-2; D unclear. CDR3 length equals 13 residues. Germline CDR1 is MNHEY and CDR2 is SVGAGI. Trimming shortened V by 6 bases and J by 4 bases, and 12 bases separated the two germline ends. The CDR3: CASSPDGIYGYTF. DNA of the CDR3: TGTGCCAGCAGCCCGGACGGTATCTATGGCTACACCTTC.

This rearrangement joins TRBV9 to TRBJ2-3; D not resolved. In germline, CDR1 is SGDLS, CDR2 YYNGEE. The CDR3 is made up of 14 amino acids. V lost 0 bases, J lost 6 bases, and 11 bases lay in between. The chain's CDR3 is CASSVVGALDTQYF. The CDR3 nucleotides are TGTGCCAGCAGCGTAGTAGGAGCGCTGGATACGCAGTATTTT.

The chain combines TRBV29-1 with TRBJ2-4, with a tentative D call TRBD2 (6 bases). Per the germline V gene, CDR1 is SQVTM and CDR2 is ANQGSEA. The CDR3 has 13 amino acids. Deletions cut 4 bases from V and 13 bases from J, with 20 bases between. CDR3 in DNA: TGCAGCGTTGTTCAAGGGTTGTGGGGGGAGCAGTACTTC. It is translated as CSVVQGLWGEQYF.

At least ten counts were recorded for this clonotype. The rearrangement joins TRBV28 to TRBJ2-5; D is uncertain. V was clipped by 6 bases and J by 5 bases, with 13 bases between them. The CDR3 runs to 13 residues. Per the germline V gene, CDR1 is MDHEN and CDR2 is SYDVKM. The CDR3 is CASSLWDGETQYF. CDR3 bases: TGTGCCAGCAGCTTGTGGGATGGGGAGACCCAGTACTTC. The variable domain in full, with the rest retrieved from reference TRBV28 and TRBJ2-5, is DVKVTQSSRYLVKRTGEKVFLECVQDMDHENMFWYRQDPGLGLRLIYFSYDVKMKEKGDIPEGYSVSREKKERFSLILESASTNQTSMYLCASSLWDGETQYFGPGTRLLVL.

The rearrangement uses TRBV20-1 and TRBJ2-6; D unclear. The CDR3 loop spans 17 amino acids. The ends were cut back, 0 bases at V and 0 bases at J, with 12 bases in the middle. Germline lookup yields CDR1 DFQATT and CDR2 SNEGSKA (reference sequence). CDR3 protein: CSARDLRIPSGANVLTF. For the CDR3, the DNA is TGCAGTGCTAGAGATTTAAGGATTCCCTCTGGGGCCAACGTCCTGACTTTC.

This clonotype was seen a few times. The J gene is TRBJ2-7, the V gene TRBV7-9; D gene ambiguous. Trimming shortened V by 3 bases and J by 6 bases, and 9 bases separated the two germline ends. CDR3 size: 12 residues. The germline gives CDR1 SEHNR, CDR2 FQNEAQ (reference sequence). The CDR3 DNA sequence: TGTGCCAGCAGCTTCCCCTTTACCGAGCAGTACTTC. Protein sequence: CASSFPFTEQYF.

The rearrangement links TRBV28 to TRBJ2-4; D is possibly TRBD1 (6 bases). With the DNA end fitting TRBJ2-5 better, the J assignment may be wrong. The CDR3 length is 15 residues. Germline CDR1 reads MDHEN; CDR2 reads SYDVKM. CDR3 nucleotides: TGTGCCAGCAGTTTATTAGGGGGTGCGGGCGAGACCCAGTACTTC. This translates into CASSLLGGAGETQYF.

This clonotype was recorded only once. This sequence may be a read error, since a much larger clone differs from it by one base. This rearrangement joins TRBV18 to TRBJ2-5; D unclear. The CDR3 runs 12 residues. CDR1 KGHSH and CDR2 LQKENI come from the germline V gene. CDR3 amino acids: CVSSPDIKTQYF. The CDR3 coding sequence is TGTGTCAGCTCACCAGATATAAAGACCCAGTACTTC. Complete variable domain (other parts from reference TRBV18 and TRBJ2-5): NAGVMQNPRHLVRRRGQEARLRCSPMKGHSHVYWYRQLPEEGLKFMVYLQKENIIDESGMPKERFSAEFPKEGPSILRIQQVVRGDSAAYFCVSSPDIKTQYFGPGTRLLVL.

This chain uses TRBV20-1 with TRBJ1-1; a weak D match, TRBD1 (6 bases). CDR3 size: 15 residues. V was cut by 6 bases and J by 1 base, with 18 bases left in between. CDR1 and CDR2 (germline): DFQATT, SNEGSKA (reference sequence). DNA of the CDR3: TGCAGTGCCCGCCTCAGGGGAGGAGGGAACACTGAAGCTTTCTTT. It encodes CSARLRGGGNTEAFF.

This clonotype was seen repeatedly, ten times or more. The chain couples TRBV6-1 to TRBJ1-2; TRBD1 aligns across 7 bases. V shed 6 bases, J shed 8 bases, and the junction held 6 bases outside the gene matches. The germline gives CDR1 MNHNS, CDR2 SASEGT. The CDR3 covers 12 residues. CDR3 in DNA: TGTGCCAGCAGCACCCGGACAGGCGGCTACACCTTC. Translated: CASSTRTGGYTF.

The chain recombines TRBV4-1 with TRBJ1-2; 10 bases map to TRBD1. Germline CDR1 is MGHRA and CDR2 is YSYEKL. J gave up 12 bases and V 1 base, and 8 bases lay outside the gene matches. The CDR3 sequence is 14 residues long. The CDR3 here is CASSQGQGAEGHTF. CDR3 DNA sequence: TGCGCCAGCAGCCAAGGACAGGGGGCGGAGGGCCACACCTTC.

This clonotype was picked up a small number of times. V gene TRBV7-9 combines with J gene TRBJ2-5; TRBD1 agrees at 10 bases. The J call is in doubt because the DNA end fits TRBJ2-7 better. The CDR3 covers 14 residues. CDR1 and CDR2 (germline): SEHNR, FQNEAQ (reference sequence). The CDR3 protein is CASSPGDRGYEQYF. The DNA of the CDR3 is TGTGCCAGCAGTCCGGGGGACAGGGGTTACGAGCAGTACTTC.

This clonotype was seen only a few times. The chain is built from TRBV7-9 and TRBJ2-1; 10 bases match TRBD2. With V trimmed by 8 bases and J by 6 bases, 10 bases remained unmatched. The CDR3 has 15 residues. Germline-derived CDR1 and CDR2 are SEHNR and FQNEAQ (reference sequence). This CDR3 is CASFFEASGSNEQFF. The CDR3, as DNA: TGTGCCAGCTTTTTTGAGGCTAGCGGGAGCAATGAGCAGTTCTTC.

This clonotype turned up a few times. The genes are TRBV20-1 and TRBJ2-1, with 7 bases matching TRBD1. CDR1 is DFQATT and CDR2 is SNEGSKA in the germline V gene (reference sequence). The CDR3 runs 14 residues. V shed 0 bases, J shed 1 base, and the junction held 0 bases outside the gene matches. This CDR3 is CSAREQGSYNEQFF. The CDR3 coding sequence is TGCAGTGCTAGAGAACAGGGGTCCTACAATGAGCAGTTCTTC.

In regard to this clonotype: One end of the junction varies from germline; a read error may be responsible. The chain is built from TRBV11-2 and TRBJ1-1, with unresolved D. Germline V CDR1 and CDR2: SGHAT, FQNNGV. The CDR3 sequence is 13 residues long. The CDR3 DNA follows: TGTGCCAGCAGCGTAGATGAACACCATGAAGCTTTCTTT. Its protein product is CASSVDEHHEAFF.